Below, one TCR beta chain is given with its context. Its target is not known. A clone one base away is much larger, so this may be a read error. Because it lacks the conserved phenylalanine or tryptophan at the end, this CDR3 is likely a read error. Unique molecular identifiers were incorporated during preparation of the TCRbeta library. TCRdb redid the calling of the PCR reads with MiXCR, one entry per CDR3 protein. The repertoire holds roughly 340,000 distinct CDR3 sequences, 15% to 20% seen once, with roughly 40% in the top ten. The data stem from a study of T-cell reconstitution after alpha-beta-depleted transplantation in children. Trimming took 4 bases from V and 5 from J, leaving 8 bases between them. The CDR3 length is 12 residues. Whole-study results and caveats: Alpha-beta T cells about two months after transplant reportedly derived from several hundred expanded graft clones. TCRbeta diversity was high at day 60 in some patients (a result of surviving recipient T cells and thymic progenitors).

The TCR comes from a male patient between 2 and 10 years old who had a stem cell transplant for acute lymphoblastic leukemia, so the T cells may come from the graft donor. The chain couples TRBV12-3 or TRBV12-4 to TRBJ1-1; the D gene is possibly TRBD1 (5 bases). The sequenced sample was PBMCs, mostly from graft donor cells, obtained 360 days after TCRalphabeta/CD19-depleted stem cell transplant. This CDR3 reads CASSSRVTEAFC. The CDR3 DNA is TGTGCCAGCAGTTCCAGGGTAACTGAAGCTTTCTGT.